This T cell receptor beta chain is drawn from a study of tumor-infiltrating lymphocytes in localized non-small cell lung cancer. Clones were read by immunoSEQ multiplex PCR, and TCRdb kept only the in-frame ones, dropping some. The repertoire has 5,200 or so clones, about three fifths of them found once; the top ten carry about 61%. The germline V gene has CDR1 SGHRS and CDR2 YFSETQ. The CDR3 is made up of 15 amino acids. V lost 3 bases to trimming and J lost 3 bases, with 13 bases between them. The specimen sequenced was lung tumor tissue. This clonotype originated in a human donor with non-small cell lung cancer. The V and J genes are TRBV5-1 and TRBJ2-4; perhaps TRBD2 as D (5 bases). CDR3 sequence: CASSSGVRGKNIQYF. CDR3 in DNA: TGCGCCAGCAGCTCCGGGGTGCGTGGCAAAAACATTCAGTACTTC. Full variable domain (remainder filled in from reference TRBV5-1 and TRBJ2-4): KAGVTQTPRYLIKTRGQQVTLSCSPISGHRSVSWYQQTPGQGLQFLFEYFSETQRNKGNFPGRFSGRQFSNSRSEMNVSTLELGDSALYLCASSSGVRGKNIQYFGAGTRLSVL.